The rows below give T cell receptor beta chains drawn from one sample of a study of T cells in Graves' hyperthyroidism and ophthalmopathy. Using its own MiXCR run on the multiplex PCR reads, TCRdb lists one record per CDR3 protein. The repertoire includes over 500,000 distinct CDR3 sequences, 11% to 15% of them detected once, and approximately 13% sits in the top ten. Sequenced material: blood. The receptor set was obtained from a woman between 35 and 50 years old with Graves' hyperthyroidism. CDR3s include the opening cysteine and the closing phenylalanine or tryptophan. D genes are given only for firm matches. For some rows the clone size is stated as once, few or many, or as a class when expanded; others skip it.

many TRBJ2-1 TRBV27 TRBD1 TGTGCCAGCAGCCGACAGGGGGGGGGCAATGAGCAGTTCTTC CASSRQGGGNEQFF
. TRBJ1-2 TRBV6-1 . TGTGCCAGCAGACCCGAACCGTACTATGGCTACACCTTC CASRPEPYYGYTF
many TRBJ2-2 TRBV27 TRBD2 TGTGCCAGCAGTTTATCGGCTAGCGGGAACACCGGGGAGCTGTTTTTT CASSLSASGNTGELFF
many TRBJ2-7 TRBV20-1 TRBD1 TGCAGTGCCCAAACCGGGACAGCAACCTACGAGCAGTACTTC CSAQTGTATYEQYF
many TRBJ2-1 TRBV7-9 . TGTGCCAGCAGCTTAATCATCGGGGTCACCACCTACAATGAGCAGTTCTTC CASSLIIGVTTYNEQFF
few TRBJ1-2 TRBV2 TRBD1 TGTGCCAGCAGGGAGGGACAGGGAGAAACTTTCTATGGCTACACCTTC CASREGQGETFYGYTF
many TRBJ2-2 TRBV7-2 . TGTGCCAGCAGCTCGCCGGGTACCGGGGAGCTGTTTTTT CASSSPGTGELFF
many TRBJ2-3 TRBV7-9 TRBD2 TGTGCCAGCAGCTTATCTTCGGCTAGCGGGGTACGAGATACGCAGTATTTT CASSLSSASGVRDTQYF
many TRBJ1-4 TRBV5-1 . TGCGCCAGCAGCGTGGACCGCCCGAATGAAAAACTGTTTTTT CASSVDRPNEKLFF
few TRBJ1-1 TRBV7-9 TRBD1 TGTGCCAGCAGCCCCAGGGGGCCGTACACTGAAGCTTTCTTT CASSPRGPYTEAFF
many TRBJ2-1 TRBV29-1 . TGCAGCGTATCGGGAGCATACAATGAGCAGTTCTTC CSVSGAYNEQFF
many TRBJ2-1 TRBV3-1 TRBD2 TGTGCCAGCAGCCCAAGTACCCTGGAGCTAGCGGGAGGGCCATCCTATGAGCAGTTCTTC CASSPSTLELAGGPSYEQFF
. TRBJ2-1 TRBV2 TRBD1 TGTGCCAGCAGGGCAACAGGGGGAAGAGTTGGTGAGCAGTTCTTC CASRATGGRVGEQFF
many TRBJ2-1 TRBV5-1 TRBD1 TGCGCCAGCAGCTCGGCTGTTCGGACAGGGCCTAAACCGGGAGTGTCCTACAATGAGCAGTTCTTC CASSSAVRTGPKPGVSYNEQFF
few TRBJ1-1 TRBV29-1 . TGCAGCGTTGAGGGGGGGAACACTGAAGCTTTCTTT CSVEGGNTEAFF